Listed below are T cell receptor beta chains from one sample, sequenced in a study of identical twins. MiXCR, applied by TCRdb to the 5' RACE reads, yields one record per CDR3 protein. The table has 450,000 to 500,000 distinct CDR3 sequences, roughly an eighth seen once. The sample was also linked to a second study, of yellow fever vaccine responses in identical twins.

Sequencing input: CD4+ T cells sorted from blood. Receptors were obtained from a woman under 30 in good health. Both conserved end residues are trimmed from each CDR3.

v_gene: TRBV7-2; j_gene: TRBJ2-7; CDR3aa: ASSYLPGGGGGYEQY
v_gene: TRBV20-1; j_gene: TRBJ2-1; CDR3aa: SARPPGLAFNEQF
v_gene: TRBV7-9; j_gene: TRBJ1-6; CDR3aa: ASSPGTGITNSPLH
v_gene: TRBV6-1; j_gene: TRBJ2-5; CDR3aa: ASKGGNQETQY
v_gene: TRBV10-3; j_gene: TRBJ2-1; CDR3aa: AISEPLSYNEQF
v_gene: TRBV2; j_gene: TRBJ2-2; CDR3aa: ASARGPTNTGELF
v_gene: TRBV20-1; j_gene: TRBJ2-1; CDR3aa: SARGPPGGEQF
v_gene: TRBV4-2; j_gene: TRBJ2-3; CDR3aa: ASSSDLLGTDTQY
v_gene: TRBV4-1; j_gene: TRBJ1-1; CDR3aa: ASSPLEAF
v_gene: TRBV7-3; j_gene: TRBJ1-2; CDR3aa: ASSSGQGDYGYT
v_gene: TRBV12-3/TRBV12-4; j_gene: TRBJ2-4; CDR3aa: AICRDSKFNLAKNIQY
v_gene: TRBV25-1; j_gene: TRBJ2-3; CDR3aa: ASSLEGGANTQY
v_gene: TRBV7-9; j_gene: TRBJ2-7; CDR3aa: ASSSRQGQGYEQY
v_gene: TRBV4-3; j_gene: TRBJ2-1; CDR3aa: ASSQRGPGAGDNEQF
v_gene: TRBV12-3/TRBV12-4; j_gene: TRBJ2-1; CDR3aa: ASRWGRSGNEQF
v_gene: TRBV4-3; j_gene: TRBJ1-2; CDR3aa: ASSQVGGQGGGYT
v_gene: TRBV10-1; j_gene: TRBJ2-7; CDR3aa: ASSTGTGGREQY
v_gene: TRBV6-1; j_gene: TRBJ2-6; CDR3aa: ASSPGFAGANVLT
v_gene: TRBV7-9; j_gene: TRBJ2-5; CDR3aa: ASSPGTGGYQETQY
v_gene: TRBV7-9; j_gene: TRBJ2-3; CDR3aa: ASSSGGGWGDTQY
v_gene: TRBV7-9; j_gene: TRBJ1-1; CDR3aa: ASSLEGAGEAF
v_gene: TRBV15; j_gene: TRBJ2-5; CDR3aa: ATSRDPRETQY
v_gene: TRBV6-2/TRBV6-3; j_gene: TRBJ2-7; CDR3aa: ASRTSGNSYEQY
v_gene: TRBV3-1; j_gene: TRBJ2-5; CDR3aa: ASSQGSSGAETQY
v_gene: TRBV7-3; j_gene: TRBJ2-5; CDR3aa: ASSPQGNQETQY
v_gene: TRBV10-3; j_gene: TRBJ1-2; CDR3aa: AISGPGQGSDGYT
v_gene: TRBV7-4; j_gene: TRBJ2-7; CDR3aa: ASSLFGRVSALTPSINYEQY
v_gene: TRBV29-1; j_gene: TRBJ2-3; CDR3aa: SLRGRGSTDTQY
v_gene: TRBV5-1; j_gene: TRBJ2-1; CDR3aa: ASSVYGQGVDEQF
v_gene: TRBV9; j_gene: TRBJ2-2; CDR3aa: ASSQRGAGELF
v_gene: TRBV27; j_gene: TRBJ2-3; CDR3aa: ASSLRKNTDTQY
v_gene: TRBV6-1; j_gene: TRBJ1-4; CDR3aa: ASERPLGNNNEKLF
v_gene: TRBV7-9; j_gene: TRBJ2-7; CDR3aa: ASSARDSYEQY
v_gene: TRBV4-3; j_gene: TRBJ2-1; CDR3aa: ASSQGRGLAGYNEQF
v_gene: TRBV2; j_gene: TRBJ2-1; CDR3aa: ASARGGVSNNEQF
v_gene: TRBV4-1; j_gene: TRBJ1-5; CDR3aa: ASSQDNYQPQH
v_gene: TRBV7-2; j_gene: TRBJ2-1; CDR3aa: ASSLMGGAYNEQF
v_gene: TRBV5-1; j_gene: TRBJ2-7; CDR3aa: ASSKQEGSYEQY
v_gene: TRBV7-3; j_gene: TRBJ2-2; CDR3aa: ASSLGGPSNTGELF
v_gene: TRBV9; j_gene: TRBJ2-3; CDR3aa: ASSVGGHTQY
v_gene: TRBV5-8; j_gene: TRBJ2-5; CDR3aa: ASSLKVSFQETQY
v_gene: TRBV7-2; j_gene: TRBJ1-1; CDR3aa: ASSPRGRLDHEAF
v_gene: TRBV6-1; j_gene: TRBJ2-1; CDR3aa: ASGTGGASLIEQF
v_gene: TRBV7-2; j_gene: TRBJ2-7; CDR3aa: ASSLGRRGDRPYEQY
v_gene: TRBV11-2; j_gene: TRBJ2-2; CDR3aa: ASSPGTSSTGELF
v_gene: TRBV12-3/TRBV12-4; j_gene: TRBJ2-3; CDR3aa: ASRLSSTDTQY
v_gene: TRBV18; j_gene: TRBJ2-7; CDR3aa: ASSPNRGYEQY
v_gene: TRBV5-1; j_gene: TRBJ1-6; CDR3aa: ASSLEGNNSPLH
v_gene: TRBV28; j_gene: TRBJ2-2; CDR3aa: ASSPFSGNTGELF
v_gene: TRBV7-2; j_gene: TRBJ2-1; CDR3aa: ASSLLDRYNEQF
v_gene: TRBV20-1; j_gene: TRBJ2-5; CDR3aa: SAQHLQETQY
v_gene: TRBV7-9; j_gene: TRBJ2-7; CDR3aa: ASSQRTAYEQY
v_gene: TRBV20-1; j_gene: TRBJ2-1; CDR3aa: SARVASESSYNEQF
v_gene: TRBV7-2; j_gene: TRBJ2-7; CDR3aa: ASSTASSGKAYEQY